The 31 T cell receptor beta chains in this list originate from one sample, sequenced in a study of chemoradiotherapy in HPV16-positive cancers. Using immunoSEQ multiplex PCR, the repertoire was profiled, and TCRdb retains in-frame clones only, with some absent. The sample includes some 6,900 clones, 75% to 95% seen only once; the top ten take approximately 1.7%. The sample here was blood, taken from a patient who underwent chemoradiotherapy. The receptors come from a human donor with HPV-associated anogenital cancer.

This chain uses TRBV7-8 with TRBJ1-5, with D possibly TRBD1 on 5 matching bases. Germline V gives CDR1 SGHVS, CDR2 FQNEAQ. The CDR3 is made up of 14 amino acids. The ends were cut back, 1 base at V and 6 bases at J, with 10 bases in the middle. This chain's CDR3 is CASSLGGTGQPQHF. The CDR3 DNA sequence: TGTGCCAGCAGCTTAGGGGGGACGGGTCAGCCCCAGCATTTT.

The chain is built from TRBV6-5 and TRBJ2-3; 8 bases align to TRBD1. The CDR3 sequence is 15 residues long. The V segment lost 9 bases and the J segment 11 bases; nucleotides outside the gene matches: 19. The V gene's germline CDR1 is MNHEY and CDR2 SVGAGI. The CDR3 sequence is CASRTMEGTGLGQYF. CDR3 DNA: TGTGCCAGTAGGACCATGGAGGGGACAGGATTGGGGCAGTATTTT.

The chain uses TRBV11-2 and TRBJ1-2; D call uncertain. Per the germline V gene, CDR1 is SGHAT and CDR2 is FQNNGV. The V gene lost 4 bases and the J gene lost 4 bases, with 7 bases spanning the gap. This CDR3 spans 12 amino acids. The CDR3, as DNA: TGTGCCAGCAGCTCAGAGGGCTATGGCTACACCTTC. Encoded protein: CASSSEGYGYTF.

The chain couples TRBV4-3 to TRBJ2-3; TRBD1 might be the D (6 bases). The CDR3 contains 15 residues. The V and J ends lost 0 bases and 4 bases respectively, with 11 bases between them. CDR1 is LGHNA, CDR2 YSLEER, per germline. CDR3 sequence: CASSQEGAFADTQYF. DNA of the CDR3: TGCGCCAGCAGCCAAGAGGGGGCGTTCGCAGATACGCAGTATTTT.

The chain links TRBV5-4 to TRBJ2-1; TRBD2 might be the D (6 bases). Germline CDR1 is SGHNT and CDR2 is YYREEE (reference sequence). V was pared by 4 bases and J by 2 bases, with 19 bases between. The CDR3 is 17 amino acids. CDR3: CASSPGDDPRPYNEQFF. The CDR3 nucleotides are TGTGCCAGCAGCCCGGGGGACGACCCCCGCCCCTACAATGAGCAGTTCTTC.

The CDR3, as DNA: TGTGCCAGCAGCTTACGCCAGAACAATGAGCAGTTCTTC. Protein sequence: CASSLRQNNEQFF. This chain links TRBV11-3 with TRBJ2-1, with unresolved D. CDR3 size: 13 residues. V lost 2 bases and J 5 bases, leaving 7 bases between the germline ends. Germline CDR1 reads SGHNT; CDR2 reads YENEEA. The full variable domain, completed using reference TRBV11-3 and TRBJ2-1, is EAGVVQSPRYKIIEKKQPVAFWCNPISGHNTLYWYLQNLGQGPELLIRYENEEAVDDSQLPKDRFSAERLKGVDSTLKIQPAELGDSAVYLCASSLRQNNEQFFGPGTRLTVL.

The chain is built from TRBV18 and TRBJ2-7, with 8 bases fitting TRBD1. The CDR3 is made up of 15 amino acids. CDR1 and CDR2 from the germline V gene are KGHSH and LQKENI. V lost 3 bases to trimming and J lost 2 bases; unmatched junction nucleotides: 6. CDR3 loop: CASSPQRQGPYEQYF. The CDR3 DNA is TGTGCCAGCTCACCGCAAAGACAGGGGCCCTACGAGCAGTACTTC.

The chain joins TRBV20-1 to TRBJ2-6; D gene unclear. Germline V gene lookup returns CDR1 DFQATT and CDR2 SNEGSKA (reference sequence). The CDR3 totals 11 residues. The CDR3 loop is CSASGANVLTF. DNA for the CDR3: TGCAGCGCCTCTGGGGCCAACGTCCTGACTTTC.

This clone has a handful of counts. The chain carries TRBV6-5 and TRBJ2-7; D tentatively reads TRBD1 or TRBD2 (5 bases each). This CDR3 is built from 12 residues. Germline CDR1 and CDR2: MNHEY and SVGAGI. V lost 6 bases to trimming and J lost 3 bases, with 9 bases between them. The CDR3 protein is CASSPGSYEQYF. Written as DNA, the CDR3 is TGTGCCAGCAGCCCAGGGAGCTACGAGCAGTACTTC.

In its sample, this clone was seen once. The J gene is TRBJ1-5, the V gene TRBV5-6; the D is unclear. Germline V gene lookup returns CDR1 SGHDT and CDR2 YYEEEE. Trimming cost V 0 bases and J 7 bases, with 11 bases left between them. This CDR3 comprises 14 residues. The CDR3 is CASSLAGVQQPQHF. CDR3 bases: TGTGCCAGCAGCTTGGCCGGGGTTCAACAGCCCCAGCATTTT.

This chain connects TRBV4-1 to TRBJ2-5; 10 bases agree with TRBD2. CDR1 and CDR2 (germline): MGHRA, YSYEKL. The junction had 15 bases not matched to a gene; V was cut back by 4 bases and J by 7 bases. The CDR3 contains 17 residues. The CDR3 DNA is TGCGCCAGCAGCCCCCTCGGGGAGCGGGGGGGCAAGTCGACCCAGTACTTC. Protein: CASSPLGERGGKSTQYF.

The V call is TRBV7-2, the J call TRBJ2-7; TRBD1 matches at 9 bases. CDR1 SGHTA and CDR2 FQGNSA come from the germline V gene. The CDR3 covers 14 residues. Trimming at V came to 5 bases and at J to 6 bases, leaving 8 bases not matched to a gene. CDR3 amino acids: CASSPRTGAGEQYF. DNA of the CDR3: TGTGCCAGCAGCCCAAGGACAGGGGCGGGCGAGCAGTACTTC.

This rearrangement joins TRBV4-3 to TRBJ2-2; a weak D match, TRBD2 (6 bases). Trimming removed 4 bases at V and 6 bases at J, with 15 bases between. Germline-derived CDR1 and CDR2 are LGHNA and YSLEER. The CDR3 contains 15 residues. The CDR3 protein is CASSPGLSQPGELFF. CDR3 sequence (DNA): TGCGCCAGCAGCCCGGGACTTAGCCAGCCCGGGGAGCTGTTTTTT.

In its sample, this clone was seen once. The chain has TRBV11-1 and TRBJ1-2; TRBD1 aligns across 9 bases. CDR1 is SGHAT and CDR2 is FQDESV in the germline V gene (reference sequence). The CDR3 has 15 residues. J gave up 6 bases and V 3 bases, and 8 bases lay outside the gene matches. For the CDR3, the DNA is TGTGCCAGCAGCTTCGGACAGGGGAACCCTAATGGCTACACCTTC. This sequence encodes CASSFGQGNPNGYTF.

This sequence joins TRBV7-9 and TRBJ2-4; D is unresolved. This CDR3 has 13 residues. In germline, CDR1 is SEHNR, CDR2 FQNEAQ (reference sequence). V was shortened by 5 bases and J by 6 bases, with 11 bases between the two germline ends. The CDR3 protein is CASSPTERNIQYF. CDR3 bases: TGTGCCAGCAGCCCGACTGAGAGAAACATTCAGTACTTC.

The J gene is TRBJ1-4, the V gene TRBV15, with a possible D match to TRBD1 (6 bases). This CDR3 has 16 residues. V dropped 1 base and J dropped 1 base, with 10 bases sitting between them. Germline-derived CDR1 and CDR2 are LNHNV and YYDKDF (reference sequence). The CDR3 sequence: CATSRGTVGTNEKLFF. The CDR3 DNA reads TGTGCCACCAGCAGAGGGACAGTGGGAACTAATGAAAAACTGTTTTTT.

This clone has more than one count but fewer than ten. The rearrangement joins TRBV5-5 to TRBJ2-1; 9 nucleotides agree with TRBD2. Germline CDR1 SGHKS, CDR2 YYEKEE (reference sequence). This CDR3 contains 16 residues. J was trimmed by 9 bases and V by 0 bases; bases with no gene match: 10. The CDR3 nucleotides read TGTGCCAGCAGCTTGGTGGGCGGGAGGGCCGGTAGTGAGCAGTTCTTC. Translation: CASSLVGGRAGSEQFF.

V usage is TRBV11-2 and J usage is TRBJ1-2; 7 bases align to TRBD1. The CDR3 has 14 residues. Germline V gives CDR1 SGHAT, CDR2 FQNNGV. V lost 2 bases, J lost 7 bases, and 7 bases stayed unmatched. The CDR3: CASSLITGDVGYTF. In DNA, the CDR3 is TGTGCCAGCAGCTTAATCACAGGGGACGTTGGCTACACCTTC.

The CDR3 DNA is TGTGCCAGCAGTTATCTATTCGTCGCGACAGTGAGCAATCAGCCCCAGCATTTT. Residues: CASSYLFVATVSNQPQHF. The rearrangement links TRBV6-9 to TRBJ1-5; weak D call: TRBD1 (5 bases). The germline V gene has CDR1 MNHGY and CDR2 SVAAGI. The V and J ends lost 2 bases and 1 base respectively, with 18 bases between them. The CDR3 is 18 residues long.

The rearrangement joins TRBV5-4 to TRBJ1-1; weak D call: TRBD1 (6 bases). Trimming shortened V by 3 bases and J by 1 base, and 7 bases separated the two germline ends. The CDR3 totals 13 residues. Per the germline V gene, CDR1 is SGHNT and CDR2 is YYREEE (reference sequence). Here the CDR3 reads CASSWGQNTEAFF. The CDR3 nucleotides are TGTGCCAGCAGCTGGGGACAGAACACTGAAGCTTTCTTT.

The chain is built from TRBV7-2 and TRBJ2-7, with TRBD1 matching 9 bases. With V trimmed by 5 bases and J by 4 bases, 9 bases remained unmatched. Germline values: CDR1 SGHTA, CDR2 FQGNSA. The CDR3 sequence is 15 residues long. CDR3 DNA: TGTGCCAGCAGCCACGGCGGGACAGGGAATTACGAGCAGTACTTC. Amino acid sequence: CASSHGGTGNYEQYF.

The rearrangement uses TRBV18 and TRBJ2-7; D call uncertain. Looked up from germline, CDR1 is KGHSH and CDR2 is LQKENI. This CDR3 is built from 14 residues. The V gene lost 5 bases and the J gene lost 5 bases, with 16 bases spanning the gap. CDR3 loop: CASSADVQLDEQYF. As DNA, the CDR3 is TGTGCCAGCTCAGCGGACGTACAGCTCGACGAGCAGTACTTC.

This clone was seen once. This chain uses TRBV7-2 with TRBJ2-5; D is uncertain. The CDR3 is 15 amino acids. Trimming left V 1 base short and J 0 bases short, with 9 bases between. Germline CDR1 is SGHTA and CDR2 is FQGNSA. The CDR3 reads CASSLEAAYQETQYF. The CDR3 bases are TGTGCCAGCAGCTTAGAGGCGGCGTACCAAGAGACCCAGTACTTC.

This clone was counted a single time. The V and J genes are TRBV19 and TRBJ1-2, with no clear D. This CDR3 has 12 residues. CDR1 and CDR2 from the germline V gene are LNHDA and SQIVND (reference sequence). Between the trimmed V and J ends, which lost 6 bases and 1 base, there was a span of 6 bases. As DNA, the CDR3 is TGTGCCAGTAGGGCAGTTAACTATGGCTACACCTTC. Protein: CASRAVNYGYTF.

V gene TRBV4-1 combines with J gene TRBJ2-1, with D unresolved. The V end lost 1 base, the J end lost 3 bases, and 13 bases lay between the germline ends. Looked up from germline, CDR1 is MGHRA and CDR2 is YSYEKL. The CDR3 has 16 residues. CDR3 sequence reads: CASSQARLENYNEQFF. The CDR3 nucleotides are TGCGCCAGCAGCCAAGCCCGGCTGGAGAACTACAATGAGCAGTTCTTC.

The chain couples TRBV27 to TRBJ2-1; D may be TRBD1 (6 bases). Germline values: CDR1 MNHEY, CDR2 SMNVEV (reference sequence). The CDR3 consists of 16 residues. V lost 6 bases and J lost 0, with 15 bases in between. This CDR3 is CASRGANPSSYNEQFF. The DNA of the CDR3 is TGTGCCAGCAGGGGGGCAAACCCGAGCTCCTACAATGAGCAGTTCTTC.

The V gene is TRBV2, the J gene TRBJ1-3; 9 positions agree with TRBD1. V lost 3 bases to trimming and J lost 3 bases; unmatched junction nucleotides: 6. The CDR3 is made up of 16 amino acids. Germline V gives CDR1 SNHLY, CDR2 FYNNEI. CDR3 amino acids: CASSEAGTGYGNTIYF. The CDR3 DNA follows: TGTGCCAGCAGTGAGGCTGGGACAGGGTATGGAAACACCATATATTTT.

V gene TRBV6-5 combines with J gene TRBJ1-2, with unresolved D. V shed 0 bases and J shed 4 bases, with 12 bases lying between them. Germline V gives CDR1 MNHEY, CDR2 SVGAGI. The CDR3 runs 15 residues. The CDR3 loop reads CASSYSNGQVYGYTF. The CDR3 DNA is TGTGCCAGCAGTTACTCGAACGGCCAGGTCTATGGCTACACCTTC.

The CDR3: CASSFDRGTGELFF. CDR3 sequence (DNA): TGCGCCAGCAGCTTTGACAGGGGCACCGGGGAGCTGTTTTTT. This rearrangement joins TRBV5-1 to TRBJ2-2, with 8 bases that match TRBD1. The CDR3 totals 14 residues. With 2 bases clipped from V and 4 bases from J, the junction kept 1 base outside the gene matches. CDR1 is SGHRS and CDR2 is YFSETQ in the germline V gene.

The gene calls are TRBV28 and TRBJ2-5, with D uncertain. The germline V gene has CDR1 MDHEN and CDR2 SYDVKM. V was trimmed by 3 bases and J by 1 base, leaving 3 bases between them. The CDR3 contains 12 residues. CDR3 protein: CASSFSQETQYF. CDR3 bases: TGTGCCAGCAGTTTTTCCCAAGAGACCCAGTACTTC.

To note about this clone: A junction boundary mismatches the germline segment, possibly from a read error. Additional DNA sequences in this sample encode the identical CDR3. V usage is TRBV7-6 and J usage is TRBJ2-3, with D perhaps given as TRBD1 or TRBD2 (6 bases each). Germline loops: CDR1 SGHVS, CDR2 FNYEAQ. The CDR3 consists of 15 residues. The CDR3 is CASSLRGDSTDTQYF. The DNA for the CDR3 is TGTGCCAGTAGCTTGAGGGGGGATAGCACAGATACGCAGTATTTT.